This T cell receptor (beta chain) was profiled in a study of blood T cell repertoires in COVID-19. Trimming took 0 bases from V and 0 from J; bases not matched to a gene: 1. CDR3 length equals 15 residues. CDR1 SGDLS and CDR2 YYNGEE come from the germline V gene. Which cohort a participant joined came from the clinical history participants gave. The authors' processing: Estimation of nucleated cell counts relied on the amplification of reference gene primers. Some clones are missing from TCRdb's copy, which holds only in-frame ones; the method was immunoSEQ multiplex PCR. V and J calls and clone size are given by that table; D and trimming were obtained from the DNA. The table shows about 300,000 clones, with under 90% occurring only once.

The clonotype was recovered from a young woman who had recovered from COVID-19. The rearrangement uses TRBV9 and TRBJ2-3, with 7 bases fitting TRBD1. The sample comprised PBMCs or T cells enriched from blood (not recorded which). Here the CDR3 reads CASSVVGQSTDTQYF. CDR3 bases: TGTGCCAGCAGCGTAGTGGGACAGAGCACAGATACGCAGTATTTT.